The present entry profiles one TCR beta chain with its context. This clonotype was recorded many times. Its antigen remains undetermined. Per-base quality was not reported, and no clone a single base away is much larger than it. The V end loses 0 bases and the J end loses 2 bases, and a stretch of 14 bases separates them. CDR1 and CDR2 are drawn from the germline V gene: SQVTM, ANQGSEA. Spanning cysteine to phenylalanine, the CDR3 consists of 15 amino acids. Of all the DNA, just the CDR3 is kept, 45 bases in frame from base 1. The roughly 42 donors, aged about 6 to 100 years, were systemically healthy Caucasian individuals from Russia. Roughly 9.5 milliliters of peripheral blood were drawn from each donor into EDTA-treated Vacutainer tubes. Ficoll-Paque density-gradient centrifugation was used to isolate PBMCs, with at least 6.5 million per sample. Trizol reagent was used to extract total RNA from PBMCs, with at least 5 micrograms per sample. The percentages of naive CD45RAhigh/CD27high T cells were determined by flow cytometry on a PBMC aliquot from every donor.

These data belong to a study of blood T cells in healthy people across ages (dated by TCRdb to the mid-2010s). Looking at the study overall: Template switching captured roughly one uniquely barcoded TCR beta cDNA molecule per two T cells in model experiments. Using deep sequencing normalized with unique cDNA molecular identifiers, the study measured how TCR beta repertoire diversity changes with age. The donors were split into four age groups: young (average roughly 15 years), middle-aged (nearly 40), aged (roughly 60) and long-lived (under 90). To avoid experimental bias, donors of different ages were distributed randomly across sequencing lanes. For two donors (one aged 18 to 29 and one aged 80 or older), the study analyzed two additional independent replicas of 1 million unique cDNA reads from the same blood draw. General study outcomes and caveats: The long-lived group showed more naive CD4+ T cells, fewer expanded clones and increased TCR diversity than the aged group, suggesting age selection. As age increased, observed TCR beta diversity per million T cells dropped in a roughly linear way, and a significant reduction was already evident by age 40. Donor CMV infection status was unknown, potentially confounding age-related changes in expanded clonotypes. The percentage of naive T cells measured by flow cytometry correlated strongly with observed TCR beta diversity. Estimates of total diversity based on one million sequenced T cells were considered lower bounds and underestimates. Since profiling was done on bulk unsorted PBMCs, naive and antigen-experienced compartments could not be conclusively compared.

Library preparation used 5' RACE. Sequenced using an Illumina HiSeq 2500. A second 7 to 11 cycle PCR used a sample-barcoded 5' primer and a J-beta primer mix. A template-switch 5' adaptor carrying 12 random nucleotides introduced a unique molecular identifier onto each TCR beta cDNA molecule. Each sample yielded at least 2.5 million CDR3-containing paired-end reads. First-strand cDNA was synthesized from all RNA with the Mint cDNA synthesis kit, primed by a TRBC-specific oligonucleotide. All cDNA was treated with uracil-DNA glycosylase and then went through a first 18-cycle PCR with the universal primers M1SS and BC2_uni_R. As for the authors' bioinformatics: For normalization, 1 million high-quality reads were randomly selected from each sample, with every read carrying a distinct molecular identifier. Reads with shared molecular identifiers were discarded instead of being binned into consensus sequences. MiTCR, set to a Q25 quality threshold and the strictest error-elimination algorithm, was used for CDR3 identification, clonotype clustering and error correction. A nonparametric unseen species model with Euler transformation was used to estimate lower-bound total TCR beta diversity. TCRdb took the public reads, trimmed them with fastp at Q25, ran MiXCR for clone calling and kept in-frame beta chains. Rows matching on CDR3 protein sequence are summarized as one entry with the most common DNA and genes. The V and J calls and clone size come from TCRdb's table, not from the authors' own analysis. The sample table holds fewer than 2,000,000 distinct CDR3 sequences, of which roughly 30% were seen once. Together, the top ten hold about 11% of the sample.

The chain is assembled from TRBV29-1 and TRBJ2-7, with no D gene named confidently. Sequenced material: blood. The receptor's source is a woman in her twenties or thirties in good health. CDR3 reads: CSVEDRGGSAYEQYF. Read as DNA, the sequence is TGCAGCGTTGAAGATCGAGGCGGCTCAGCCTACGAGCAGTACTTC.